The clone carrying this T cell receptor (beta chain) appeared once. Trimming removed 3 bases from V and 4 bases from J, with 3 bases in between. The CDR3 has 11 amino acids. Germline lookup yields CDR1 MNHEY and CDR2 SMNVEV (reference sequence). The table came from immunoSEQ multiplex PCR; TCRdb's copy has only in-frame clones and leaves some out. The profile shows approximately 490,000 clones, more than 75% of them singletons. The data derive from a study of shared T cell receptors in the human thymus. This same sample was also part of a study on human thymus T cells. That investigation notes: Healthy Finnish infants undergoing corrective surgery for congenital heart defects were the donors. Thymic material originated from resections removed in the course of corrective heart surgery. The authors found apparently biased V and J gene usage in thymic and blood repertoires. Related research described thymic repertoires that were highly overlapping among unrelated individuals.

This clonotype was obtained from a boy younger than two with a congenital heart defect. The sequenced material came from thymocytes. The chain has TRBV27 and TRBJ1-2; no definite D call. CDR3 sequence: CASSFFYGYTF. For the CDR3, the DNA is TGTGCCAGCAGTTTCTTCTATGGCTACACCTTC.